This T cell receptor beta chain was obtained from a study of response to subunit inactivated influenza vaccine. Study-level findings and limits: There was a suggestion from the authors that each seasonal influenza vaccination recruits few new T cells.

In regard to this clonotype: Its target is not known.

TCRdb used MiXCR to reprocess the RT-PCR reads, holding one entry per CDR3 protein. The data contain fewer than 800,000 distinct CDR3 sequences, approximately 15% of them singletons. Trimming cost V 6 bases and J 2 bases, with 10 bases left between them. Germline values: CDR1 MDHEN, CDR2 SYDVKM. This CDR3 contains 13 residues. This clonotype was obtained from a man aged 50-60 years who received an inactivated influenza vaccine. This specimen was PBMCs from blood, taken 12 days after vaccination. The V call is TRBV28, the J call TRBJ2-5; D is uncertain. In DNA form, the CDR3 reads TGTGCCAGCAGCACCCTCAGACAAGAGACCCAGTACTTC. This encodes CASSTLRQETQYF.